This is a list of T cell receptor beta chains from one sample in a study of radiotherapy plus CTLA-4 blockade in lung cancer. Produced via immunoSEQ multiplex PCR; TCRdb's table is partial and in-frame only. Found here are 90,000 to 150,000 clones, roughly 74% of them singletons; the top ten hold about 5%. This sample comprised peripheral blood, obtained from a patient treated with radiotherapy plus ipilimumab. The receptors come from a human donor with non-small cell lung cancer who had a partial response to radiotherapy plus ipilimumab. The CDR3 runs from the conserved cysteine through the conserved F or W. Fields, in order: D gene, J gene, V gene, clone size, CDR3 protein, CDR3 DNA. A D gene is named only where the DNA matches it firmly. For some rows the clone size is stated as once, few or many, or as a class when expanded; others skip it.

D: .
J: TRBJ1-5
V: TRBV28
size: .
CDR3: CASSLAGAPNQPQHF
DNA: TGTGCCAGCAGTTTGGCGGGGGCCCCGAATCAGCCCCAGCATTTT

D: .
J: TRBJ1-4
V: TRBV4-3
size: .
CDR3: CASSSSVANEKLFF
DNA: TGCGCCAGCAGCTCTTCAGTGGCTAATGAAAAACTGTTTTTT

D: .
J: TRBJ1-5
V: TRBV6-5
size: .
CDR3: CAGSSAGLGNQPQHF
DNA: TGTGCCGGCAGTTCCGCCGGACTAGGGAATCAGCCCCAGCATTTT

D: TRBD2
J: TRBJ2-7
V: TRBV5-1
size: .
CDR3: CASRRTSGSYEQYF
DNA: TGCGCCAGCAGACGGACTAGCGGCTCCTACGAGCAGTACTTC

D: TRBD1
J: TRBJ1-3
V: TRBV19
size: .
CDR3: CASGQGSGNTIYF
DNA: TGTGCCAGTGGACAGGGCTCCGGAAACACCATATATTTT

D: TRBD1
J: TRBJ1-2
V: TRBV6-5
size: once
CDR3: CASSTGTVRSYGYTF
DNA: TGTGCCAGCAGCACCGGGACAGTCCGATCGTATGGCTACACCTTC

D: .
J: TRBJ2-7
V: TRBV2
size: .
CDR3: CASSVANEQYF
DNA: TGTGCCAGCAGTGTAGCCAACGAGCAGTACTTC

D: TRBD1
J: TRBJ1-4
V: TRBV7-9
size: .
CDR3: CASSLPGQGVKLFF
DNA: TGTGCCAGCAGCCTACCGGGACAGGGTGTGAAACTGTTTTTT

D: .
J: TRBJ1-1
V: TRBV7-9
size: once
CDR3: CASSPPPNTEAFF
DNA: TGTGCCAGCAGCCCCCCCCCTAACACTGAAGCTTTCTTT

D: .
J: TRBJ2-2
V: TRBV2
size: .
CDR3: CASRAGGISGELFF
DNA: TGTGCCAGCCGGGCAGGGGGGATATCCGGGGAGCTGTTTTTT

D: TRBD2
J: TRBJ2-1
V: TRBV7-9
size: .
CDR3: CASSRRGREGLDNEQFF
DNA: TGTGCCAGCAGCCGAAGAGGGCGGGAGGGCCTAGACAATGAGCAGTTCTTC

D: .
J: TRBJ2-7
V: TRBV5-1
size: .
CDR3: CASSAAYEQYF
DNA: TGCGCCAGCAGCGCAGCCTACGAGCAGTACTTC

D: TRBD1
J: TRBJ1-4
V: TRBV6-5
size: few
CDR3: CASSYSRQGEKLFF
DNA: TGTGCCAGCAGTTACTCCAGACAGGGTGAAAAACTGTTTTTT

D: .
J: TRBJ1-1
V: TRBV7-2
size: .
CDR3: CASSLQTAEAFF
DNA: TGTGCCAGCAGCTTGCAGACAGCTGAAGCTTTCTTT

D: .
J: TRBJ1-5
V: TRBV6-5
size: .
CDR3: CASSEAVGQPQHF
DNA: TGTGCCAGCAGTGAAGCTGTGGGCCAGCCCCAGCATTTT

D: .
J: TRBJ1-1
V: TRBV27
size: .
CDR3: CASRDSVGTEAFF
DNA: TGTGCCAGCAGGGACTCAGTGGGCACTGAAGCTTTCTTT

D: TRBD2
J: TRBJ2-7
V: TRBV18
size: .
CDR3: CASSLTSGRASYEQYF
DNA: TGTGCCAGCTCACTGACTAGCGGGAGGGCCTCCTACGAGCAGTACTTC

D: TRBD1
J: TRBJ1-2
V: TRBV28
size: .
CDR3: CASMSGDRGTYGYTF
DNA: TGTGCCAGCATGTCCGGGGACAGGGGGACCTATGGCTACACCTTC

D: .
J: TRBJ1-2
V: TRBV11-2
size: .
CDR3: CASSLPRSRTANYGYTF
DNA: TGTGCCAGCAGCCTTCCCCGATCCAGGACAGCGAACTATGGCTACACCTTC

D: TRBD1
J: TRBJ1-1
V: TRBV27
size: .
CDR3: CASSLQGALNTEAFF
DNA: TGTGCCAGCAGTTTACAGGGGGCTTTGAACACTGAAGCTTTCTTT

D: .
J: TRBJ1-6
V: TRBV4-1
size: .
CDR3: CASSQGALATGTRLAALHF
DNA: TGCGCCAGCAGCCAAGGAGCCCTTGCCACAGGTACTCGACTGGCCGCCCTCCACTTT

D: TRBD1
J: TRBJ2-7
V: TRBV7-9
size: .
CDR3: CASSSGTGAFEQYF
DNA: TGTGCCAGCAGCTCCGGGACAGGGGCCTTCGAGCAGTACTTC

D: .
J: TRBJ2-7
V: TRBV28
size: .
CDR3: CGLACEQYF
DNA: TGTGGTCTAGCCTGTGAGCAGTACTTC

D: TRBD1
J: TRBJ1-2
V: TRBV6-5
size: .
CDR3: CASRDRPNYGYTF
DNA: TGTGCCAGCAGGGACAGGCCGAACTATGGCTACACCTTC

D: .
J: TRBJ2-1
V: TRBV10-1
size: .
CDR3: CASSHRDKPRDEQFF
DNA: TGCGCCAGCAGTCACCGGGACAAACCCAGGGATGAGCAGTTCTTC

D: TRBD1
J: TRBJ2-4
V: TRBV28
size: .
CDR3: CASSSGTVAKNIQYF
DNA: TGTGCCAGCAGTTCCGGGACAGTAGCCAAAAACATTCAGTACTTC

D: TRBD2
J: TRBJ2-1
V: TRBV7-8
size: .
CDR3: CASSLKSGLAGGRVHNEQFF
DNA: TGTGCCAGCAGCCTCAAATCAGGACTAGCGGGAGGGAGAGTACACAATGAGCAGTTCTTC

D: .
J: TRBJ1-1
V: TRBV27
size: .
CDR3: CASRHSTVNTEAFF
DNA: TGTGCCAGCAGGCATTCGACAGTGAACACTGAAGCTTTCTTT

D: TRBD2
J: TRBJ2-7
V: TRBV11-2
size: .
CDR3: CASSLGWVAGADYEQYF
DNA: TGTGCCAGCAGCTTAGGGTGGGTAGCGGGAGCAGACTACGAGCAGTACTTC

D: TRBD1
J: TRBJ2-7
V: TRBV29-1
size: .
CDR3: CSVAQGLTYEQYF
DNA: TGCAGCGTTGCACAGGGGCTAACCTACGAGCAGTACTTC

D: TRBD1
J: TRBJ2-1
V: TRBV5-4
size: .
CDR3: CASSFRDRGQSEQFF
DNA: TGTGCCAGCAGCTTCCGGGACAGGGGTCAGAGTGAGCAGTTCTTC

D: TRBD1
J: TRBJ2-3
V: TRBV28
size: once
CDR3: CASRSGTGYRNTQYF
DNA: TGTGCCAGCAGGTCCGGGACAGGGTATAGAAATACGCAGTATTTT

D: .
J: TRBJ2-1
V: TRBV4-1
size: .
CDR3: CASSPRLVRSSYNEQFF
DNA: TGCGCCAGCAGCCCTCGACTAGTGAGGAGCTCCTACAATGAGCAGTTCTTC

D: .
J: TRBJ2-2
V: TRBV30
size: .
CDR3: CAWSRLEATGELFF
DNA: TGTGCCTGGAGTCGACTAGAGGCCACCGGGGAGCTGTTTTTT

D: .
J: TRBJ2-6
V: TRBV19
size: .
CDR3: CASLYRAGANVLTF
DNA: TGTGCCAGTCTTTACAGGGCTGGGGCCAACGTCCTGACTTTC

D: .
J: TRBJ2-5
V: TRBV27
size: .
CDR3: CATSRGAAPSMETQYF
DNA: TGTGCCACTAGTCGGGGGGCCGCGCCCTCTATGGAGACCCAGTACTTC

D: TRBD1
J: TRBJ1-2
V: TRBV5-6
size: .
CDR3: CASSLEGQGLIGGGYTF
DNA: TGTGCCAGCAGCCTGGAAGGACAGGGCCTCATCGGGGGGGGCTACACCTTC

D: .
J: TRBJ2-5
V: TRBV7-2
size: .
CDR3: CASSLSRAAQREQYF
DNA: TGTGCCAGCAGCTTATCACGTGCGGCCCAGCGAGAGCAGTACTTC

D: .
J: TRBJ1-2
V: TRBV4-3
size: .
CDR3: CASSQAFPPNGYTF
DNA: TGCGCCAGCAGCCAGGCTTTCCCGCCGAATGGCTACACCTTC

D: .
J: TRBJ1-4
V: TRBV5-8
size: .
CDR3: CASSLEGLANEKLFF
DNA: TGTGCCAGCAGCTTGGAGGGGTTGGCTAATGAAAAACTGTTTTTT